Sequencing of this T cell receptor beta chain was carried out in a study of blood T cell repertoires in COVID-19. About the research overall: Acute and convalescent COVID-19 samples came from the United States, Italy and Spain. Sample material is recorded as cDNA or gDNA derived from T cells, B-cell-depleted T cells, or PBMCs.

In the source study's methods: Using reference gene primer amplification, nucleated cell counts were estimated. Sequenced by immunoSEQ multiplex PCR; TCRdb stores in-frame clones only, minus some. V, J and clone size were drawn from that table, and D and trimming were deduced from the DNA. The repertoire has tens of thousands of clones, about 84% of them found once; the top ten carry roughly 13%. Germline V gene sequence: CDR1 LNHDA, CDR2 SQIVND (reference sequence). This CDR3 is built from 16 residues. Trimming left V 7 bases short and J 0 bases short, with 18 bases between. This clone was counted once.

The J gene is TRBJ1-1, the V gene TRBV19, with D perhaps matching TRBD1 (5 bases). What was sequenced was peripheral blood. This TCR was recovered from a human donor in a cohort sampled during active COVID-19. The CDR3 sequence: CASTPAGLIMNTEAFF. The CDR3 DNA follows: TGTGCCAGTACCCCGGCAGGGTTGATTATGAACACTGAAGCTTTCTTT.